This T cell receptor (beta chain) was retrieved from a study of blood T cell repertoires in COVID-19. Study background: The United States, Italy and Spain were the sources of the acute and convalescent COVID-19 samples. T cells, B-cell-depleted T cells, or PBMCs supplied cDNA or gDNA.

Study processing details: For nucleated cells, counts were estimated from reference gene primer amplification. The data were produced by immunoSEQ multiplex PCR, yet TCRdb's version contains in-frame clones alone and is incomplete. D and trimming were read from the DNA, whereas the V and J calls and clone size are those reported in that table. The sample has approximately 120,000 clones, around 89% seen once; the top ten hold 1.5%. CDR1 KGHSH and CDR2 LQKENI come from the germline V gene. This CDR3 has 11 amino acids. The V end lost 6 bases, the J end lost 8 bases, and 8 bases lay between the germline ends.

The chain uses TRBV18 and TRBJ2-4; TRBD1 is a possible D gene (5 bases). This TCR derives from a human donor in a cohort sampled during active COVID-19. The sequenced material came from peripheral blood. CDR3 DNA sequence: TGTGCCAGCTCCCAAGGGGACATTCAGTACTTC. Translated: CASSQGDIQYF.